Listed below are T cell receptor beta chains from one sample, sequenced in a study of regulatory T cells in long-lasting Graves disease. In TCRdb, the multiplex PCR reads were re-called with MiXCR into one record per CDR3 protein. Among about 290,000 distinct CDR3 sequences listed, around 21% were seen once. The sequencing here drew on peripheral blood mononuclear cells (PBMCs), taken when the disease was refractory, from a patient treated with antithyroid drugs. These TCRs come from a female donor with Graves disease. CDR3s include the opening cysteine and the closing phenylalanine or tryptophan. A D gene is named only where the DNA matches it firmly. Size is stated for part of the rows, as once, few or many counts, or as a class when the clone is expanded.

V gene	clone size	D gene	J gene	CDR3 protein	CDR3 DNA
TRBV19	NA	NA	TRBJ1-5	CASTQTGGNQPQHF	TGTGCCAGTACCCAGACAGGCGGGAATCAGCCCCAGCATTTT
TRBV20-1	NA	NA	TRBJ2-5	CSAHGLETQYF	TGCAGTGCTCATGGATTGGAGACCCAGTACTTC
TRBV28	NA	NA	TRBJ2-1	CASSLIRAGAEERQQFF	TGTGCCAGCAGTTTAATTCGGGCGGGTGCCGAAGAAAGACAGCAGTTCTTC
TRBV5-1	few	TRBD2	TRBJ2-1	CASSPGLAGYNEQFF	TGCGCCAGCAGCCCCGGACTAGCGGGGTACAATGAGCAGTTCTTC
TRBV28	many	NA	TRBJ1-2	CASSLRTYGYTF	TGTGCCAGCAGTTTAAGAACCTATGGCTACACCTTC
TRBV10-3	few	NA	TRBJ1-1	CAISDLGVNTEAFF	TGTGCCATCAGTGATTTAGGCGTTAACACTGAAGCTTTCTTT
TRBV19	NA	NA	TRBJ2-7	CASSRGHAFYEQYF	TGTGCCAGTAGTAGGGGACACGCGTTCTACGAGCAGTACTTC
TRBV12-3/TRBV12-4	few	NA	TRBJ1-3	CASSPALDNFSGNTIYF	TGTGCCAGCAGCCCCGCGCTCGACAACTTCTCTGGAAACACCATATATTTT
TRBV7-9	few	NA	TRBJ1-2	CASSLSTVNYGYTF	TGTGCCAGCAGCTTGTCGACAGTTAACTATGGCTACACCTTC
TRBV7-8	NA	NA	TRBJ2-7	CASSQLGDYEQYF	TGTGCCAGCAGCCAACTAGGTGACTACGAGCAGTACTTC
TRBV12-3/TRBV12-4	many	NA	TRBJ1-1	CASSLSRAEEAFF	TGTGCCAGCAGCCTAAGCAGGGCAGAGGAAGCTTTCTTT
TRBV27	NA	NA	TRBJ1-6	CASSSSQGNSPLHF	TGTGCCAGCAGTAGTAGCCAGGGGAATTCACCCCTCCACTTT
TRBV7-2	NA	NA	TRBJ2-7	CASSPSGRSHEQYF	TGTGCCAGCAGCCCTTCCGGTAGGAGCCACGAGCAGTACTTC
TRBV6-2/TRBV6-3	many	NA	TRBJ1-2	CASSYAPKDSYGYTF	TGTGCCAGCAGTTACGCCCCTAAGGATAGCTATGGCTACACCTTC
TRBV20-1	few	TRBD2	TRBJ2-1	CSAAGGLNEQFF	TGCAGTGCCGCGGGAGGCCTAAATGAGCAGTTCTTC
TRBV27	few	TRBD1	TRBJ2-6	CASRIQGEGSGANVLTF	TGTGCCAGCAGGATCCAGGGGGAAGGGTCTGGGGCCAACGTCCTGACTTTC
TRBV7-6	NA	TRBD2	TRBJ2-3	CASSPLAGPSTDTQYF	TGTGCCAGCAGCCCTTTAGCGGGACCTAGCACAGATACGCAGTATTTT
TRBV30	many	TRBD1	TRBJ2-4	CAWSRDRAVQYF	TGTGCCTGGAGTCGAGACAGGGCGGTTCAGTACTTC
TRBV5-1	NA	NA	TRBJ1-3	CASSPLPVVSGNTIYF	TGCGCCAGCAGCCCGCTCCCCGTCGTCTCTGGAAACACCATATATTTT
TRBV18	many	TRBD1	TRBJ1-4	CASSTQGRRNEKLFF	TGTGCCAGCTCAACACAGGGGCGGAGGAATGAAAAACTGTTTTTT
TRBV7-2	many	NA	TRBJ2-5	CASSRTGGGQETQYF	TGTGCCAGCAGCCGCACAGGGGGGGGCCAAGAGACCCAGTACTTC
TRBV6-1	NA	NA	TRBJ2-7	CASSDRPYEQYF	TGTGCCAGCAGCGACAGACCCTACGAGCAGTACTTC